This TCR beta chain emerged from a study of blood T cell repertoires in COVID-19. Overall study: From the United States, Italy and Spain came samples of acute and convalescent COVID-19.

V was shortened by 6 bases and J by 2 bases, with 10 bases between the two germline ends. The CDR3 has 13 residues. TCRdb's table, derived via immunoSEQ multiplex PCR, lists solely in-frame clones and lacks some. This table has approximately 470,000 clones, around 87% appearing once. Turning to this clone: The sample carries other DNA sequences with the same CDR3.

Recovered participants had two consecutive negative NP/OP PCR tests, healthcare professional clearance, or symptom resolution. The source of this sequence is a woman between 18 and 29 years old who had recovered from COVID-19. Sequences were obtained from PBMCs or T cells enriched from blood (not recorded which). The chain joins TRBV12-3 or TRBV12-4 to TRBJ1-2, with D perhaps matching TRBD1 (6 bases). The CDR3 DNA follows: TGTGCCAGCAGCCCGGACAGAAACTATGGCTACACCTTC. Amino acids: CASSPDRNYGYTF.